Detailed here is one T cell receptor beta chain. The antigen is unknown. Germline and junction disagree at one end, which may indicate a read error. This sample is part of a study of OX40 agonist ivuxolimab in advanced cancers. Whole-study context: Patients' therapy was ivuxolimab, an antibody that acts as an agonist of OX40 (CD134). General observations from the study: CD8+ T cells showed, on average, more clonal expansion than CD4+ cells. At doses 0.1 to 3.0 mg/kg, CD4+ and CD8+ clones expanded.

Assay: immunoSEQ multiplex PCR; the TCRdb copy retains only in-frame clones and omits some. The sample records about 38,000 clones, about three quarters being singletons. The source of this sequence is an adult with an advanced solid tumor such as melanoma, head and neck, liver or kidney cancer. The sample in question was CD4+ or CD8+ T cells sorted from blood, obtained in a trial of the OX40 agonist ivuxolimab.

As DNA, the CDR3 is TGTGCCAGTAGTATAAGACCGGGGGCGAATACCGGGGAGCTGTTTTTT. It encodes CASSIRPGANTGELFF. The V gene is TRBV19, the J gene TRBJ2-2; D possibly uses TRBD1 or TRBD2 (6 bases each). The CDR3 contains 16 residues. Germline CDR1 and CDR2: LNHDA and SQIVND (reference sequence).